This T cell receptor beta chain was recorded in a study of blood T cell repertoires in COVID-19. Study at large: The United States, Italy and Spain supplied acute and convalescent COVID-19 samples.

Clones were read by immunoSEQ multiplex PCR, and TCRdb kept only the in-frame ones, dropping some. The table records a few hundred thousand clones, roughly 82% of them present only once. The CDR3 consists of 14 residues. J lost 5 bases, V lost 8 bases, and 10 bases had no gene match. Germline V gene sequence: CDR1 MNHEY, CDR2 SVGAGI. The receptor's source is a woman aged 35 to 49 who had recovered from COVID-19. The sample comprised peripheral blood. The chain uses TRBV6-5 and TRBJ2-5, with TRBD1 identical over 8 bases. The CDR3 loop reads CASRLDRGWETQYF. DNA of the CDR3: TGTGCCAGCCGCCTCGACAGGGGATGGGAGACCCAGTACTTC.